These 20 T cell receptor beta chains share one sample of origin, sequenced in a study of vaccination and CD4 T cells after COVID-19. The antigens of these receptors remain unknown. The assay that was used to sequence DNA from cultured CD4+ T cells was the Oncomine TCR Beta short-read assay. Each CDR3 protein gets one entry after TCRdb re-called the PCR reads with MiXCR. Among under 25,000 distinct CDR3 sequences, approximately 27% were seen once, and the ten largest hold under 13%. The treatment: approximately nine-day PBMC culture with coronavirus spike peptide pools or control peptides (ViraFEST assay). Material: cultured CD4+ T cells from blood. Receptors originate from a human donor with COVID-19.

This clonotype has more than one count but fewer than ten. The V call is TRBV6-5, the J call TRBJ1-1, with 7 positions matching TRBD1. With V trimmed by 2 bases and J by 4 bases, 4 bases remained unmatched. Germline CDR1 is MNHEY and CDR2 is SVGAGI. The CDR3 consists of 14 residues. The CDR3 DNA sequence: TGTGCCAGCAGTTACACAGCAGGGGGCACTGAAGCTTTCTTT. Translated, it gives CASSYTAGGTEAFF.

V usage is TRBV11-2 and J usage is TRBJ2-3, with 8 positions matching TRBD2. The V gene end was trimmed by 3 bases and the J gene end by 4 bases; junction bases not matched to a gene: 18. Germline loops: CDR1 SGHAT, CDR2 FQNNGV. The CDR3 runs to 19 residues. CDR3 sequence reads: CASSFDPTGAGGRADTQYF. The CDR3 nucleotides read TGTGCCAGCAGCTTTGATCCCACCGGGGCGGGGGGCCGGGCAGATACGCAGTATTTT.

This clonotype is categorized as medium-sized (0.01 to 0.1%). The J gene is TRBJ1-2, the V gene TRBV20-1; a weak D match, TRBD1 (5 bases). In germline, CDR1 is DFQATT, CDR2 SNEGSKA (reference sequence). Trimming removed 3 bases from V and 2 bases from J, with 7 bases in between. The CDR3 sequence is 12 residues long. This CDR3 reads CSASQGNYGYTF. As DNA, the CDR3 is TGCAGTGCTAGTCAGGGCAACTATGGCTACACCTTC.

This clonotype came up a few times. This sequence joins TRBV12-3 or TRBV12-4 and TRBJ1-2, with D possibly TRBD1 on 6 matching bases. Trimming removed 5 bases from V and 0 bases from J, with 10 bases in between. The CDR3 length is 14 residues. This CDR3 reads CASSPDSPNYGYTF. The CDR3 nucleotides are TGTGCCAGCAGTCCGGACAGCCCTAACTATGGCTACACCTTC.

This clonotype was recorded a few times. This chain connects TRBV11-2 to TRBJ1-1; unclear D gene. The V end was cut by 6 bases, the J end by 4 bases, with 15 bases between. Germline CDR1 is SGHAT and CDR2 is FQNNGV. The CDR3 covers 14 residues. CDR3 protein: CASRRGDLGTEAFF. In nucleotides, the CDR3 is TGTGCCAGCAGGCGTGGGGATCTGGGCACTGAAGCTTTCTTT.

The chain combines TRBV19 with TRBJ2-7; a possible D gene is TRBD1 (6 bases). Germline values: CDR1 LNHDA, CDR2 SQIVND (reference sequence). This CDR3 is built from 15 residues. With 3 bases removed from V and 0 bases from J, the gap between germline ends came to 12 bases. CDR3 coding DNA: TGTGCCAGTAGTATGTGGGGGCCCCGCTCCTACGAGCAGTACTTC. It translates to CASSMWGPRSYEQYF.

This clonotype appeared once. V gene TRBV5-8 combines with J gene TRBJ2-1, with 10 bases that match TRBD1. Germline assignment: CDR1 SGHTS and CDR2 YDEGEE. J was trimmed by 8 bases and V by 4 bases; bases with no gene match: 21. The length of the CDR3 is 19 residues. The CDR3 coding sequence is TGTGCCAGCAGCGGGGGGCTCTATCGGGGACAGGGGATCTTGGATGAGCAGTTCTTC. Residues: CASSGGLYRGQGILDEQFF.

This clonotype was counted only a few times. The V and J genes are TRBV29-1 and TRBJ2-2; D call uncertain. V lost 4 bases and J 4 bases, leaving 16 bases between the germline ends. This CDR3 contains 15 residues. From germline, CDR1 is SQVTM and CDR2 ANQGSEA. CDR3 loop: CSVVSQRRITGELFF. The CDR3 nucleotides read TGCAGCGTTGTATCCCAGAGGCGCATCACCGGGGAGCTGTTTTTT.

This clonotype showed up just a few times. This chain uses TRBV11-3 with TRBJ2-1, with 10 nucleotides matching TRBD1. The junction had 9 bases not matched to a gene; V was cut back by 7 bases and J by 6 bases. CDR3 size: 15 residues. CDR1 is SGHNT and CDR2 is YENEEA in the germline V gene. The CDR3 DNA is TGTGCCAGCAACCTTGCGGGACAGGGGTTCAATGAGCAGTTCTTC. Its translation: CASNLAGQGFNEQFF. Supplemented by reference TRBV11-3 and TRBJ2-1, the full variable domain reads EAGVVQSPRYKIIEKKQPVAFWCNPISGHNTLYWYLQNLGQGPELLIRYENEEAVDDSQLPKDRFSAERLKGVDSTLKIQPAELGDSAVYLCASNLAGQGFNEQFFGPGTRLTVL.

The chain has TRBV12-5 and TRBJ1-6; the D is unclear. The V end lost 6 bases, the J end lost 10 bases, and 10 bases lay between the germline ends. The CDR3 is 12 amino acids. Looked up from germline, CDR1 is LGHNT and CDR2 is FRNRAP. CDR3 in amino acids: CASGANGSPLHF. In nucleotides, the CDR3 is TGTGCTAGTGGGGCCAATGGGTCACCCCTCCACTTT.

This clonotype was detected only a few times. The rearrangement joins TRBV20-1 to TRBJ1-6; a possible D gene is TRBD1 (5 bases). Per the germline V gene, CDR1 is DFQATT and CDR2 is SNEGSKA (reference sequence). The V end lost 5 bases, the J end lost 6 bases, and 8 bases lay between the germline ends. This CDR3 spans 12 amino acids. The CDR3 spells CSAGDGNSPLHF. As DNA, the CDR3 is TGCAGTGCTGGGGACGGTAATTCACCCCTCCACTTT.

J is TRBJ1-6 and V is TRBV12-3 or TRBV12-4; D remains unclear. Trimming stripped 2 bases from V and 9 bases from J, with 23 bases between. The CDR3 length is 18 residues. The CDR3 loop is CASSLREEGFISFSPLHF. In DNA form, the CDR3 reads TGTGCCAGCAGTTTACGGGAGGAAGGTTTTATCTCTTTTTCACCCCTCCACTTT.

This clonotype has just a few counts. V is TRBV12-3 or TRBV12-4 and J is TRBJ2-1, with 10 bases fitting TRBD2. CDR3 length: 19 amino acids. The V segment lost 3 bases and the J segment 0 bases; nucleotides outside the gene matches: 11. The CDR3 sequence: CASSFAASGGRSSYNEQFF. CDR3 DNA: TGTGCCAGCAGTTTTGCCGCTAGCGGGGGCCGTAGCTCCTACAATGAGCAGTTCTTC.

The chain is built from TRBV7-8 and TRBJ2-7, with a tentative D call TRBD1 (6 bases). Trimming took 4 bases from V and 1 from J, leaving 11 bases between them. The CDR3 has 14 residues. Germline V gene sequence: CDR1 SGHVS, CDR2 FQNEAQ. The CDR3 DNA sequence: TGTGCCAGCAGCTGGGCCGGACAGTCCTACGAGCAGTACTTC. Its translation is CASSWAGQSYEQYF.

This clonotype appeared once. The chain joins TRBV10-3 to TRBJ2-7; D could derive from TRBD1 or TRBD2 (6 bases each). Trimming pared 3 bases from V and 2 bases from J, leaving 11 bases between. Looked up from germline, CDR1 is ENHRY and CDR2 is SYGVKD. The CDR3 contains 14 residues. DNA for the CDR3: TGTGCCATCAGTGACCAAGGGGGGACCTACGAGCAGTACTTC. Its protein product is CAISDQGGTYEQYF.

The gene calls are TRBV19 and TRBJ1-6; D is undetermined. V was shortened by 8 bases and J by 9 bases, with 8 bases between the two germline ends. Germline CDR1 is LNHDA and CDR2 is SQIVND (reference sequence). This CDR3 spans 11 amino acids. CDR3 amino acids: CASGELSPLHF. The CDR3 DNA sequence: TGTGCCAGTGGCGAGCTTTCACCCCTCCACTTT.

The CDR3 DNA reads TGTGCCAGCAGCTTGCGGCGGAGCGGGGGGGCGAATGAGCAGTTCTTC. Translated, it gives CASSLRRSGGANEQFF. This chain uses TRBV11-2 with TRBJ2-1, with 10 bases identical to TRBD2. The CDR3 totals 16 residues. CDR1 is SGHAT, CDR2 FQNNGV, per germline. V dropped 3 bases and J dropped 7; count of bases not matched to a gene: 9.

CDR3 region: CASSLRDQPQHF. CDR3 coding DNA: TGTGCCAGCAGCTTACGGGATCAGCCCCAGCATTTT. The chain employs TRBV7-2 and TRBJ1-5; D is undetermined. V gave up 2 bases and J gave up 5 bases, with 4 bases separating them. The germline gives CDR1 SGHTA, CDR2 FQGNSA. The CDR3 is made up of 12 amino acids.

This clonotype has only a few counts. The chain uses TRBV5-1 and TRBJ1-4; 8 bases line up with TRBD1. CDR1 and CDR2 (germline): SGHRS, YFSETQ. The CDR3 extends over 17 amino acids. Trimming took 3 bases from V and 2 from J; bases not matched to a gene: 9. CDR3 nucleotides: TGCGCCAGCAGCTCCCAGGGGGCTCCGGGGACTAATGAAAAACTGTTTTTT. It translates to CASSSQGAPGTNEKLFF. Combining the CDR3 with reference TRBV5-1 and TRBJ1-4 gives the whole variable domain KAGVTQTPRYLIKTRGQQVTLSCSPISGHRSVSWYQQTPGQGLQFLFEYFSETQRNKGNFPGRFSGRQFSNSRSEMNVSTLELGDSALYLCASSSQGAPGTNEKLFFGSGTQLSVL.

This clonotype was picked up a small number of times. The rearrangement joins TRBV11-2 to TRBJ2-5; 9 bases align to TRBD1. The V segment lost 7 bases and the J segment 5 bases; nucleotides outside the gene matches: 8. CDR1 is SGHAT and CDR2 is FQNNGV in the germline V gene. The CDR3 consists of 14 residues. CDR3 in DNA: TGTGCCAGCACCCCAACAGGGGGCGGTGAGACCCAGTACTTC. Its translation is CASTPTGGGETQYF.